A selection of T cell receptor beta chains follows, all from one sample in a study of blood T cells in healthy people across ages. MiXCR, applied by TCRdb to the 5' RACE reads, yields one record per CDR3 protein. The sample records around 1,800,000 distinct CDR3 sequences, approximately 40% being singletons. Sequencing used blood. These receptors all stem from a human donor in good health. CDR3s leave out the opening cysteine and the closing phenylalanine or tryptophan. Fields, in order: V gene, clone size, J gene, CDR3 protein. Clone sizes are given selectively: once, few, many, or a class where the clone is expanded.

>TRBV3-1|.|TRBJ1-5
ASSQDPGQPQH
>TRBV29-1|.|TRBJ2-3
SVGGGRWHREQY
>TRBV20-1|.|TRBJ2-3
SANYRDRSTDTQY
>TRBV5-6|.|TRBJ2-1
ASSTGRDEQF
>TRBV28|few|TRBJ1-6
ASSLGNGDSPLH
>TRBV20-1|.|TRBJ1-5
SARERSNQPQH
>TRBV15|.|TRBJ2-7
ATSSRTGVSYKQY
>TRBV5-6|many|TRBJ2-7
ASSLVDREYEQY
>TRBV6-2/TRBV6-3|.|TRBJ2-5
ASSGQVQETQY
>TRBV4-2|.|TRBJ2-6
ASSQVGVSGADVLT
>TRBV28|.|TRBJ2-4
ASSPSPWEQY
>TRBV5-1|.|TRBJ2-6
ASSFPRTSSGANVLT
>TRBV4-3|few|TRBJ2-3
ASSQETGFTDTQY
>TRBV27|.|TRBJ1-5
ASTQNGGRLQPQH
>TRBV12-3/TRBV12-4|.|TRBJ1-2
ASSLKEGGRGGYT
>TRBV20-1|.|TRBJ2-3
SARSDREGTDTQY
>TRBV5-1|many|TRBJ2-1
ASSLGTGRNEQF
>TRBV7-7|few|TRBJ2-5
ASSHGGSGVETQY
>TRBV15|.|TRBJ1-4
ATSRDRGTTNEKLF
>TRBV2|.|TRBJ1-6
ASSGQTYNSPLH
>TRBV6-5|many|TRBJ1-2
ASSPRVGYGYT
>TRBV9|few|TRBJ1-1
ASSVNSGDTEAF
>TRBV4-3|few|TRBJ2-5
ASSQDRAGGRETQY
>TRBV20-1|many|TRBJ1-2
SANNLRYGYT
>TRBV4-1|.|TRBJ2-4
ASSQGWLKGGYSNLNIQY
>TRBV5-1|.|TRBJ1-1
ASSATLPGGHTEAF
>TRBV6-5|few|TRBJ1-2
ASSYGNNYGYT
>TRBV12-5|.|TRBJ2-3
ASGLGTGGRRKTQY
>TRBV11-1|few|TRBJ2-7
ASSFRVTSYEQY
>TRBV7-8|.|TRBJ2-2
ASSFFRSRVPGELF
>TRBV20-1|many|TRBJ2-7
SAMSSYEQY
>TRBV12-3/TRBV12-4|.|TRBJ1-2
ASRTGDAILNYGYT
>TRBV5-1|.|TRBJ2-3
ASSSTPGLRHFHDTQY
>TRBV7-2|few|TRBJ2-1
ASSLVGGYYNEQF
>TRBV12-3/TRBV12-4|.|TRBJ1-5
ASRNTGERQPQH